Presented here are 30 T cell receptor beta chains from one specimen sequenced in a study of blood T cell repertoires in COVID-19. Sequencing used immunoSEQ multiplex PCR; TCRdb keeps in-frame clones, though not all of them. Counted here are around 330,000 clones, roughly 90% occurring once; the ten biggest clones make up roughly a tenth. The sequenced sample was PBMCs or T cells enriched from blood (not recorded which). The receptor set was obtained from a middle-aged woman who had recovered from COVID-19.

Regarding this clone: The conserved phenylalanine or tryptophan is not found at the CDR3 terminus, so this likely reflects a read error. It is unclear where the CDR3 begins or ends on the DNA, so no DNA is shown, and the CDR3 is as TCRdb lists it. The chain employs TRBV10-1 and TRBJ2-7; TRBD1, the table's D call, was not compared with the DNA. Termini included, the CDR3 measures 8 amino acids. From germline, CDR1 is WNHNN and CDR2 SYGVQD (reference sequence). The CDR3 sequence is CASSETGP.

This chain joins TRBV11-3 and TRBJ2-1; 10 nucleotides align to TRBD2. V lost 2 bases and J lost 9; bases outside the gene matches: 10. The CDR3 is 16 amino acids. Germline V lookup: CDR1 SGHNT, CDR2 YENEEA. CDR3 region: CASSLSGTSVFREQFF. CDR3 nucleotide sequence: TGTGCCAGCAGCTTATCAGGGACTAGCGTCTTTCGTGAGCAGTTCTTC.

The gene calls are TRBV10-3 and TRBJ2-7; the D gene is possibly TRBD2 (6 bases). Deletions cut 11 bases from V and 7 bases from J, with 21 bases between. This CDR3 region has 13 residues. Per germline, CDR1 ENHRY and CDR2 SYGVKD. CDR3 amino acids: CASRDFSGGEQYF. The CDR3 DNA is TGTGCCTCACGGGACTTCAGCGGAGGGGAGCAGTACTTC.

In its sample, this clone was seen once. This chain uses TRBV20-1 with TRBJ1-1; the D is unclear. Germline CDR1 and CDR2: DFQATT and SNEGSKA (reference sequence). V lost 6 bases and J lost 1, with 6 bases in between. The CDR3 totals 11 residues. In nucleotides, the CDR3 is TGCAGTGCCCAGGAGAACACTGAAGCTTTCTTT. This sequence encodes CSAQENTEAFF.

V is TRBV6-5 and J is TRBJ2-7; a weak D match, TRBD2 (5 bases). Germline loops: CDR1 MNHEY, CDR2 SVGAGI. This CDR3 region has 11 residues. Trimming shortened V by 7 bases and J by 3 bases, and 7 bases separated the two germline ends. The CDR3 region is CASMGSYEQYF. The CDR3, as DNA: TGTGCCAGCATGGGGAGCTACGAGCAGTACTTC.

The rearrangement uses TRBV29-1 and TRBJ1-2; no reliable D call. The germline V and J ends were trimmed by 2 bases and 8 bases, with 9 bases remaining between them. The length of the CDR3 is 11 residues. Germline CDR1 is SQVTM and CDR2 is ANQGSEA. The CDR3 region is CSVEYRNGYTF. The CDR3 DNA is TGCAGCGTTGAATACAGAAACGGCTACACCTTC.

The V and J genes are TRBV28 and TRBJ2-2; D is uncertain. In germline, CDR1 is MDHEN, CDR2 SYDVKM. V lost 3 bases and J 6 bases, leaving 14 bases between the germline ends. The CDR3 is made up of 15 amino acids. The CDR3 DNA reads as TGTGCCAGCAGTTTGAGGCGGAGTGCGGCCGGGGAGCTGTTTTTT. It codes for CASSLRRSAAGELFF. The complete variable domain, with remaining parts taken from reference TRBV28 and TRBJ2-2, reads DVKVTQSSRYLVKRTGEKVFLECVQDMDHENMFWYRQDPGLGLRLIYFSYDVKMKEKGDIPEGYSVSREKKERFSLILESASTNQTSMYLCASSLRRSAAGELFFGEGSRLTVL.

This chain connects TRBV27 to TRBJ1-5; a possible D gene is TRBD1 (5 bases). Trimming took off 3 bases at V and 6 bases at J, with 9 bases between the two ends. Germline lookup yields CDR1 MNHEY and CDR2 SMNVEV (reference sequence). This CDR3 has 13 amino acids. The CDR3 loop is CASSFRDGQPQHF. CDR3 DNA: TGTGCCAGCAGTTTCAGGGATGGTCAGCCCCAGCATTTT.

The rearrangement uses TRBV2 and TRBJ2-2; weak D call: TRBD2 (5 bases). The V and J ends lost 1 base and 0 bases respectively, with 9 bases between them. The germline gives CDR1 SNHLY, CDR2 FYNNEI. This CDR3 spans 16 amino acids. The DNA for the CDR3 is TGTGCCAGCAGTGAAGTTGCACTAGCGAACACCGGGGAGCTGTTTTTT. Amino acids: CASSEVALANTGELFF.

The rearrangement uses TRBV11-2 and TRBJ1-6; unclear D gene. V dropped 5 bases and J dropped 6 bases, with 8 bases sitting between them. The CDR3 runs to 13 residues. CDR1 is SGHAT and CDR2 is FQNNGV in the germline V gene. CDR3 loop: CASSISLNSPLHF. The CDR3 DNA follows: TGTGCCAGCAGCATTAGTCTTAATTCACCCCTCCACTTT.

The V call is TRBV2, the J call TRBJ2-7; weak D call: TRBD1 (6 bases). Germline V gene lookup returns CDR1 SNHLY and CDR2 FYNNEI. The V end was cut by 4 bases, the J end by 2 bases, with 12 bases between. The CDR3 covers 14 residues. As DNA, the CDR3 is TGTGCCAGCAGTGTAGCAGGGGTGGCCTACGAGCAGTACTTC. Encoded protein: CASSVAGVAYEQYF. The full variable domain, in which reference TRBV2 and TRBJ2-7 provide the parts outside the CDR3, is EPEVTQTPSHQVTQMGQEVILRCVPISNHLYFYWYRQILGQKVEFLVSFYNNEISEKSEIFDDQFSVERPDGSNFTLKIRSTKLEDSAMYFCASSVAGVAYEQYFGPGTRLTVT.

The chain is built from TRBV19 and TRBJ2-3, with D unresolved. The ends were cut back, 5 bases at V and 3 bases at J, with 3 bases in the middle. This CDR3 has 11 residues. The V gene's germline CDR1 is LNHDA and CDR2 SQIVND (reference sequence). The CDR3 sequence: CASSETDTQYF. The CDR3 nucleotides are TGTGCCAGTAGTGAGACAGATACGCAGTATTTT.

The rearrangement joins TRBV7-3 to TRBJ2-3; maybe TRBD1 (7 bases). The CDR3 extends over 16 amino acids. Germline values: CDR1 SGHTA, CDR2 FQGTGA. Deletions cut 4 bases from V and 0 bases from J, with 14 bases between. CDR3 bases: TGTGCCAGCAGCTCCCAGGGGGGCTTTAGCACAGATACGCAGTATTTT. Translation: CASSSQGGFSTDTQYF.

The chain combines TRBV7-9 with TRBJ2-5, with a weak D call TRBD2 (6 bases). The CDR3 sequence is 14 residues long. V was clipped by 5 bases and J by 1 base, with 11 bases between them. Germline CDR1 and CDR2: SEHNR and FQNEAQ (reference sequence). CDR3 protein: CASSPSRGQETQYF. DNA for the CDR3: TGTGCCAGCAGCCCCTCGCGGGGCCAAGAGACCCAGTACTTC.

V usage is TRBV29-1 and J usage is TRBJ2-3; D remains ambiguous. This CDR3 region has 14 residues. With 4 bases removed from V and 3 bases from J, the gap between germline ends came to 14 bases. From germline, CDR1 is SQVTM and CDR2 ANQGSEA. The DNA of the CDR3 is TGCAGCGTTGGCGGAAATTTTCAGACAGATACGCAGTATTTT. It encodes CSVGGNFQTDTQYF.

The CDR3 nucleotides read TGTGCCTGGGCGGTTTCGTCATTTCTGAACACTGAAGCTTTCTTT. Translated: CAWAVSSFLNTEAFF. This chain links TRBV30 with TRBJ1-1; D call uncertain. The CDR3 totals 15 residues. CDR1 and CDR2 from the germline V gene are GTSNPN and SVGIG (reference sequence). V was pared by 5 bases and J by 0 bases, with 16 bases between.

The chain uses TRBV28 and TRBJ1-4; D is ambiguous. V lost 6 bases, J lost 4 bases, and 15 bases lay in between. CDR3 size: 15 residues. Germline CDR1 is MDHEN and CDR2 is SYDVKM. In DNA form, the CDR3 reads TGTGCCAGCAGCCGGCAGGCGCAGCTTAATGAAAAACTGTTTTTT. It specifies CASSRQAQLNEKLFF.

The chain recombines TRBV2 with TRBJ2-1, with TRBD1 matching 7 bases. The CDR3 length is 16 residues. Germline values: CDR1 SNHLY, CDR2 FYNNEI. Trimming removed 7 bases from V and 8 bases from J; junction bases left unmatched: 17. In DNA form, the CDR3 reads TGTGCCAGCACCTTTAACTCAGGGGGTAATAGCGATGAGCAGTTCTTC. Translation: CASTFNSGGNSDEQFF.

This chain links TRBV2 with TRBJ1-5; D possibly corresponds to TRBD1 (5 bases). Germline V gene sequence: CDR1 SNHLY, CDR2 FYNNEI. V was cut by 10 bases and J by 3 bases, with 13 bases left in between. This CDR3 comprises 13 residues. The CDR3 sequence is CAIRGNNNQPQHF. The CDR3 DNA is TGTGCCATTAGGGGAAATAACAATCAGCCCCAGCATTTT.

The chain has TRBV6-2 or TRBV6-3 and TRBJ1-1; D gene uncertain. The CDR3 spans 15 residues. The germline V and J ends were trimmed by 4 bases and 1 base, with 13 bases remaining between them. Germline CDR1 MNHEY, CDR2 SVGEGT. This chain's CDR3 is CASSFSSLGNTEAFF. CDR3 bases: TGTGCCAGCAGTTTTTCCTCCCTCGGGAACACTGAAGCTTTCTTT.

CDR3: CASSPGREGQPQHF. The DNA of the CDR3 is TGTGCCAGCAGCCCTGGGCGGGAGGGACAGCCCCAGCATTTT. The chain recombines TRBV7-2 with TRBJ1-5; D gene unclear. Trimming removed 5 bases at V and 7 bases at J, with 15 bases between. Germline CDR1 is SGHTA and CDR2 is FQGNSA. There are 14 residues in the CDR3.

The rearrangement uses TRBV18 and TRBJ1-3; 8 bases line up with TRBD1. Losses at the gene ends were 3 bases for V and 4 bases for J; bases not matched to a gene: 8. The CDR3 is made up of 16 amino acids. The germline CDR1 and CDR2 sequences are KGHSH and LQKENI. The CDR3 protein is CASSPSQGVRGNTIYF. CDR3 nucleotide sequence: TGTGCCAGCTCACCCTCACAGGGGGTTAGAGGAAACACCATATATTTT.

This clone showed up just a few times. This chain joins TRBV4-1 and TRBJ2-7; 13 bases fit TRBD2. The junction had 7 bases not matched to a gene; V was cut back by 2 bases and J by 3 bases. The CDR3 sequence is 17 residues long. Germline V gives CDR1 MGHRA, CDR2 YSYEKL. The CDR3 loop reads CASSQPTSGRAFYEQYF. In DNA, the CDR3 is TGCGCCAGCAGCCAACCTACTAGCGGGAGGGCCTTCTACGAGCAGTACTTC.

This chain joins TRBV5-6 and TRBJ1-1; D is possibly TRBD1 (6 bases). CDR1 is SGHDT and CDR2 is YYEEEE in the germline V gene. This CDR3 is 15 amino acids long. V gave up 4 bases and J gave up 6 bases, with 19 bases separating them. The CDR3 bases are TGTGCCAGCAGCCCCATTTCCGGTACAGGGCCTGAAGCTTTCTTT. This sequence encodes CASSPISGTGPEAFF.

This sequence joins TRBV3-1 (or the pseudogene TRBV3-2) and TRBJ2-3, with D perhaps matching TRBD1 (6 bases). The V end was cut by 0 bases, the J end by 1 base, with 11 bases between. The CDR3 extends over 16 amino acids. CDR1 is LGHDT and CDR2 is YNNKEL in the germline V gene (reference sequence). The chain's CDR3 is CASSQEGPGGTDTQYF. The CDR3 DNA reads TGTGCCAGCAGCCAAGAGGGCCCAGGGGGCACAGATACGCAGTATTTT.

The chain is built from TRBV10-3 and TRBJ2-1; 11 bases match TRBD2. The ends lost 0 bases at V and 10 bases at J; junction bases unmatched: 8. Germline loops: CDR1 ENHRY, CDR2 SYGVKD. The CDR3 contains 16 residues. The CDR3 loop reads CAISESGSGGAGEQFF. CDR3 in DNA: TGTGCCATCAGTGAGTCGGGTAGCGGGGGGGCCGGGGAGCAGTTCTTC.

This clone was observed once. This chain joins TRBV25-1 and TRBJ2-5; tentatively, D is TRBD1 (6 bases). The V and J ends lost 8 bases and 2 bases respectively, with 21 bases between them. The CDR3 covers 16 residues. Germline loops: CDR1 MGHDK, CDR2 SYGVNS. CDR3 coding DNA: TGTGCCAGCGTTACACAGGACAGACCTAATCAAGAGACCCAGTACTTC. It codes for CASVTQDRPNQETQYF.

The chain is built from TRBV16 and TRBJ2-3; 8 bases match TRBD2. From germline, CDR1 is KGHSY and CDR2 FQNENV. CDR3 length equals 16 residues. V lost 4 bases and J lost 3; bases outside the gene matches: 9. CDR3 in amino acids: CASSPQPGGRTDTQYF. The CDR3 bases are TGTGCCAGCAGCCCCCAGCCGGGGGGGAGAACAGATACGCAGTATTTT. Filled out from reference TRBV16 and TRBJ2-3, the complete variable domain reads GEEVAQTPKHLVRGEGQKAKLYCAPIKGHSYVFWYQQVLKNEFKFLISFQNENVFDETGMPKERFSAKCLPNSPCSLEIQATKLEDSAVYFCASSPQPGGRTDTQYFGPGTRLTVL.

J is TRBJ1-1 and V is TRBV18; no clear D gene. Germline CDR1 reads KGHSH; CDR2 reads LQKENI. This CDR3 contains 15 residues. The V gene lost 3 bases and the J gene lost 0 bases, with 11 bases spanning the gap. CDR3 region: CASSPSIEVNTEAFF. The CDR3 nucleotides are TGTGCCAGCTCACCCTCTATAGAAGTGAACACTGAAGCTTTCTTT.

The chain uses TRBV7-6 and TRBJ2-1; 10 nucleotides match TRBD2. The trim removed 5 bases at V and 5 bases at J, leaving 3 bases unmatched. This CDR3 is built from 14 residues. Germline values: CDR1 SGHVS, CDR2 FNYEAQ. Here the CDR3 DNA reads TGTGCCAGCAGCAGAGCGGGGGGGCACAATGAGCAGTTCTTC. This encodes CASSRAGGHNEQFF.